These 31 T cell receptor beta chains were all obtained from the same sample, sequenced in a study of T cell repertoires in cytomegalovirus infection. TCRdb passed the reads through MiXCR, listing each CDR3 protein once. Here the sample spans roughly 500,000 distinct CDR3 sequences, about 15% being singletons. The sample taken for sequencing was CD8+ T cells from PBMCs. The receptors originated from a human donor in good health (CMV status not recorded). Some clones in this sample may be carry-over from other donors' samples.

This clonotype occurred a few times. The chain uses TRBV2 and TRBJ1-5; a possible D gene is TRBD1 (6 bases). This CDR3 is built from 18 residues. In germline, CDR1 is SNHLY, CDR2 FYNNEI. V lost 0 bases and J 6 bases, leaving 21 bases between the germline ends. CDR3 loop: CASSEAFGGQRSVQPQHF. For the CDR3, the DNA is TGTGCCAGCAGTGAAGCATTTGGGGGGCAGAGAAGCGTTCAGCCCCAGCATTTT.

This clonotype was seen ten or more times. One end of the junction is discordant with germline, which a read error may explain. The genes are TRBV14 and TRBJ2-7; weak D call: TRBD1 (5 bases). CDR1 SGHDN and CDR2 FVKESK come from the germline V gene. This CDR3 region has 12 residues. The CDR3 DNA reads as TGCGCCAGCAGCCAAGGGGACTACGAGCAGTACTTC. Translating it yields CASSQGDYEQYF.

Many counts were recorded for this clonotype. This chain connects TRBV7-6 to TRBJ2-6; D may be TRBD1 (6 bases). Germline CDR1 SGHVS, CDR2 FNYEAQ. V lost 5 bases and J lost 1, with 12 bases in between. The CDR3 is 16 residues long. The CDR3 protein is CASSLRTVSGANVLTF. DNA of the CDR3: TGTGCCAGCAGCCTACGGACAGTGTCTGGGGCCAACGTCCTGACTTTC.

This chain joins TRBV28 and TRBJ1-6; TRBD1 agrees at 9 bases. The CDR3 covers 14 residues. The V segment lost 3 bases and the J segment 13 bases; nucleotides outside the gene matches: 7. In germline, CDR1 is MDHEN, CDR2 SYDVKM. In DNA, the CDR3 is TGTGCCAGCAGTTTCGGGACAGGGCGGTTTCCCCTCCACTTT. Its translation: CASSFGTGRFPLHF.

The V and J genes are TRBV27 and TRBJ2-1, with 9 positions matching TRBD1. Germline-derived CDR1 and CDR2 are MNHEY and SMNVEV (reference sequence). Germline trimming cut 4 bases from V and 13 bases from J; bases unmatched to any gene: 11. The CDR3 loop spans 14 amino acids. CDR3 residues: CASSSSGTGYGQFF. The CDR3 nucleotides are TGTGCCAGCAGTTCCTCCGGGACAGGGTATGGACAGTTCTTC.

As concerns this clonotype: The CDR3 does not close with the conserved phenylalanine or tryptophan, likely indicating a read error. The DNA is omitted, as the CDR3 cannot be located on it reliably, and the CDR3 follows TCRdb's listing. The chain recombines TRBV7-2 with TRBJ2-1; the D call TRBD2 from the table was never checked on the DNA. The CDR3 adds up to 17 amino acids, both ends counted. The germline V gene encodes CDR1 SGHTA and CDR2 FQGNSA. CDR3 in amino acids: CASSRKSSGGTDNEQLL.

The rearrangement uses TRBV13 and TRBJ2-3; D may be TRBD1 (6 bases). There are 15 residues in the CDR3. V lost 4 bases and J 0 bases, leaving 11 bases between the germline ends. CDR1 is PRHDT, CDR2 FYEKMQ, per germline (reference sequence). The CDR3 loop reads CASSSDRHSTDTQYF. The CDR3 DNA is TGTGCCAGCAGCTCGGACAGACATAGCACAGATACGCAGTATTTT.

The genes are TRBV10-3 and TRBJ2-3; 10 bases match TRBD2. CDR1 is ENHRY, CDR2 SYGVKD, per germline. The J segment lost 15 bases and the V segment lost 2 bases, leaving 8 bases of the junction unmatched. CDR3 length: 13 amino acids. CDR3 sequence (DNA): TGTGCCATCAGTGAGGCCCTAGCGGGGGATAAATATTTT. It codes for CAISEALAGDKYF.

The rearrangement uses TRBV19 and TRBJ1-1, with D maybe TRBD1 (5 bases). V lost 3 bases and J 3 bases, leaving 11 bases between the germline ends. Germline V lookup: CDR1 LNHDA, CDR2 SQIVND (reference sequence). The CDR3 length is 14 residues. The CDR3 DNA reads TGTGCCAGTAGTATCCGGGGCACGGACACTGAAGCTTTCTTT. This translates into CASSIRGTDTEAFF.

The V and J genes are TRBV12-3 or TRBV12-4 and TRBJ2-4, with 9 nucleotides matching TRBD1. The CDR3 extends over 13 amino acids. The V segment lost 7 bases and the J segment 6 bases; nucleotides outside the gene matches: 4. This CDR3 reads CASTKDRGNIQYF. The CDR3 coding sequence is TGTGCCAGCACCAAGGACAGGGGAAACATTCAGTACTTC.

This clonotype turned up a few times. V is TRBV9 and J is TRBJ2-7, with D possibly TRBD2 on 6 matching bases. The germline V gene encodes CDR1 SGDLS and CDR2 YYNGEE. The CDR3 is 17 amino acids. V shed 4 bases and J shed 1 base, with 21 bases lying between them. In DNA form, the CDR3 reads TGTGCCAGCAGCCCTAGGGAGGCCCCCCGCACGTCCTACGAGCAGTACTTC. The encoded protein is CASSPREAPRTSYEQYF.

In this sample, this clonotype turned up many times. This chain connects TRBV7-2 to TRBJ2-5; D remains ambiguous. The CDR3 is made up of 15 amino acids. Trimming took off 1 base at V and 4 bases at J, with 13 bases between the two ends. Germline V gene sequence: CDR1 SGHTA, CDR2 FQGNSA. The CDR3 is CASSLVTSTRETQYF. The CDR3 nucleotides read TGTGCCAGCAGCTTAGTGACCAGCACGAGAGAGACCCAGTACTTC.

V and J are TRBV28 and TRBJ1-4; D not resolved. CDR3 length: 16 residues. Germline V CDR1 and CDR2: MDHEN, SYDVKM. Trimming took 6 bases from V and 4 from J, leaving 18 bases between them. In DNA form, the CDR3 reads TGTGCCAGCAGACCCCAGCAAAGCTGGCGTAATGAAAAACTGTTTTTT. This encodes CASRPQQSWRNEKLFF. Variable domain in full (rest from reference TRBV28 and TRBJ1-4): DVKVTQSSRYLVKRTGEKVFLECVQDMDHENMFWYRQDPGLGLRLIYFSYDVKMKEKGDIPEGYSVSREKKERFSLILESASTNQTSMYLCASRPQQSWRNEKLFFGSGTQLSVL.

J is TRBJ2-5 and V is TRBV12-3 or TRBV12-4; tentatively, D is TRBD1 (5 bases). V was trimmed by 6 bases and J by 2 bases, leaving 10 bases between them. This CDR3 has 13 amino acids. This CDR3 reads CASRSGLQETQYF. Written as DNA, the CDR3 is TGTGCCAGCAGGTCAGGGCTACAAGAGACCCAGTACTTC.

The rearrangement uses TRBV7-3 and TRBJ2-1; no definite D call. The CDR3 totals 13 residues. Germline V lookup: CDR1 SGHTA, CDR2 FQGTGA. V gave up 5 bases and J gave up 7 bases, with 12 bases separating them. In DNA, the CDR3 is TGTGCCAGCAGCCCCCTTTTCTTTAATGAGCAGTTCTTC. This gives the protein CASSPLFFNEQFF. Based on the CDR3 plus reference TRBV7-3 and TRBJ2-1, the full variable domain is GAGVSQTPSNKVTEKGKYVELRCDPISGHTALYWYRQSLGQGPEFLIYFQGTGAADDSGLPNDRFFAVRPEGSVSTLKIQRTERGDSAVYLCASSPLFFNEQFFGPGTRLTVL.

This clonotype occurred a few times. The chain joins TRBV12-3 or TRBV12-4 to TRBJ1-5; D is possibly TRBD1 (6 bases). There are 16 residues in the CDR3. V shed 1 base and J shed 10 bases, with 20 bases lying between them. Here the CDR3 DNA reads TGTGCCAGCAGTTTAGGGGCTGCCGAGGGGGACGGACCCCAGCATTTT. This encodes CASSLGAAEGDGPQHF.

There are many counts of this clonotype. The chain is built from TRBV7-9 and TRBJ2-1, with 7 bases identical to TRBD2. Germline V gives CDR1 SEHNR, CDR2 FQNEAQ (reference sequence). V dropped 5 bases and J dropped 3; count of bases not matched to a gene: 10. This CDR3 comprises 16 residues. DNA of the CDR3: TGTGCCAGCAGCCCACCCGGAGCGGGAAACTACAATGAGCAGTTCTTC. Translation gives CASSPPGAGNYNEQFF.

This clonotype was seen at least ten times. The chain joins TRBV28 to TRBJ2-1; 10 bases are shared with TRBD2. This CDR3 spans 15 amino acids. The V segment lost 2 bases and the J segment 10 bases; nucleotides outside the gene matches: 8. Germline CDR1 MDHEN, CDR2 SYDVKM. The CDR3 DNA reads TGTGCCAGCAGTTTAACGCCTAGCGGGAGAACCGAGCAGTTCTTC. Its protein is CASSLTPSGRTEQFF.

The chain carries TRBV27 and TRBJ1-4; a possible D gene is TRBD1 (5 bases). The CDR3 runs 12 residues. The ends were cut back, 2 bases at V and 10 bases at J, with 8 bases in the middle. Germline V gene data show CDR1 as MNHEY and CDR2 as SMNVEV (reference sequence). DNA for the CDR3: TGTGCCAGCAGTTTAGTTGGGGGAAAACTGTTTTTT. It encodes CASSLVGGKLFF.

V usage is TRBV7-4 and J usage is TRBJ2-7, with 8 bases fitting TRBD1. From germline, CDR1 is SGHVT and CDR2 SQSDAQ. The length of the CDR3 is 16 residues. V lost 6 bases, J lost 7 bases, and 17 bases stayed unmatched. CDR3 nucleotide sequence: TGTGCCAGCAGACCGTCGCCGGGGACAGGAGATAGGGAGCAGTACTTC. This codes for CASRPSPGTGDREQYF.

Here the CDR3 reads CAWSEDRNQPQHF. CDR3 sequence (DNA): TGTGCCTGGAGCGAGGACAGAAATCAGCCCCAGCATTTT. This chain connects TRBV30 to TRBJ1-5, with D perhaps TRBD1 (6 bases). V lost 3 bases, J lost 4 bases, and 10 bases lay in between. This CDR3 has 13 residues. CDR1 GTSNPN and CDR2 SVGIG come from the germline V gene (reference sequence).

This clonotype was observed at least ten times. This chain joins TRBV5-1 and TRBJ2-3, with 8 nucleotides matching TRBD1. The CDR3 length is 16 residues. Unmatched junction bases numbered 7, after V lost 4 bases and J lost 0 bases. Germline V gives CDR1 SGHRS, CDR2 YFSETQ. The CDR3 nucleotides read TGCGCCAGCAGCGCCGGGACAGGATATAGCACAGATACGCAGTATTTT. Its protein product is CASSAGTGYSTDTQYF.

V gene TRBV15 combines with J gene TRBJ1-1, with 9 bases fitting TRBD1. The CDR3 is 15 residues long. V lost 4 bases and J lost 4; bases outside the gene matches: 7. CDR1 LNHNV and CDR2 YYDKDF come from the germline V gene (reference sequence). The chain's CDR3 is CATSKYRGQSTEAFF. For the CDR3, the DNA is TGTGCCACCAGCAAGTACAGGGGGCAGTCCACTGAAGCTTTCTTT.

In regard to this clonotype: This may stem from a read error, because a much larger clone lies one nucleotide away. This chain connects TRBV7-3 to TRBJ2-2, with D tentatively TRBD1 (7 bases). This CDR3 region has 14 residues. Germline CDR1 and CDR2: SGHTA and FQGTGA. The V and J ends lost 5 bases and 7 bases respectively, with 14 bases between them. The CDR3 coding sequence is TGTGCCAGCAGCACCGCAGGGGGGTTCGGGGAGCTGTTTTTT. Translating gives CASSTAGGFGELFF.

The chain's CDR3 is CSAREDLASSGNTIYF. CDR3 sequence (DNA): TGCAGTGCTAGAGAGGATCTGGCTAGCTCTGGAAACACCATATATTTT. The rearrangement links TRBV20-1 to TRBJ1-3, with D unclear. Germline V gives CDR1 DFQATT, CDR2 SNEGSKA (reference sequence). The V gene lost 0 bases and the J gene lost 0 bases, with 12 bases spanning the gap. CDR3 length equals 16 residues.

This clonotype was detected ten times or more. This chain uses TRBV28 with TRBJ1-5, with 10 bases fitting TRBD1. Germline V gene lookup returns CDR1 MDHEN and CDR2 SYDVKM. There are 15 residues in the CDR3. V dropped 7 bases and J dropped 9; count of bases not matched to a gene: 12. The CDR3 spells CASTQGVTGGRPQHF. The CDR3 coding sequence is TGTGCCAGCACCCAAGGGGTGACAGGGGGCAGGCCCCAGCATTTT.

This clonotype was observed a handful of times. The rearrangement links TRBV19 to TRBJ1-5, with D maybe TRBD1 (6 bases). V lost 7 bases to trimming and J lost 0 bases, with 19 bases between them. This CDR3 has 17 residues. Germline CDR1 LNHDA, CDR2 SQIVND (reference sequence). CDR3 amino acids: CASTDWTVRYSNQPQHF. The DNA of the CDR3 is TGTGCCAGTACGGACTGGACAGTTAGATATAGCAATCAGCCCCAGCATTTT.

This clonotype was seen only a few times. The chain combines TRBV29-1 with TRBJ2-7; the D gene is possibly TRBD1 (5 bases). Trimming removed 0 bases from V and 6 bases from J, with 9 bases in between. The germline gives CDR1 SQVTM, CDR2 ANQGSEA. CDR3 length: 12 residues. In nucleotides, the CDR3 is TGCAGCGTTGAAGATCAGGGTCCCGAGCAGTACTTC. Its translation: CSVEDQGPEQYF.

This chain connects TRBV5-6 to TRBJ2-7, with 8 bases identical to TRBD2. Germline lookup yields CDR1 SGHDT and CDR2 YYEEEE. Losses at the gene ends were 5 bases for V and 1 base for J; bases not matched to a gene: 2. CDR3 size: 13 residues. The CDR3: CASRIAGSYEQYF. In DNA, the CDR3 is TGTGCCAGCAGGATAGCGGGGTCCTACGAGCAGTACTTC.

V is TRBV4-1 and J is TRBJ1-4, with D possibly matching TRBD1 (5 bases). V lost 5 bases to trimming and J lost 8 bases, with 15 bases between them. The CDR3 extends over 14 amino acids. Per germline, CDR1 MGHRA and CDR2 YSYEKL. DNA for the CDR3: TGCGCCAGCAGCTCCGGGGGATGGAGCGAAAAACTGTTTTTT. Translating it yields CASSSGGWSEKLFF.

DNA for the CDR3: TGTGCCAGCAGTCCAACCCCGGAAGACGGATATGGCTACACCTTC. Translation: CASSPTPEDGYGYTF. The V call is TRBV6-1, the J call TRBJ1-2; D remains ambiguous. Trimming cost V 5 bases and J 5 bases, with 18 bases left between them. CDR3 length: 15 residues. Germline CDR1 reads MNHNS; CDR2 reads SASEGT.